This T cell receptor (beta chain) came from a study of naive and memory T cell subsets. Worth noting for this clonotype: Its target is unknown.

Germline V lookup: CDR1 MNHEY, CDR2 SVGEGT. The CDR3 is made up of 11 amino acids. Trimming cost V 0 bases and J 10 bases, with 6 bases left between them. Two oligonucleotides, mixed equimolar, formed the beta constant-region primer covering TRBC1 and TRBC2. Ligated cDNA was amplified by four rounds of PCR with nested alpha and beta constant-region primers and SP2. TCRdb called the UMI-ligation and nested PCR reads again in MiXCR, with one record for every CDR3 protein. Of roughly 100,000 distinct CDR3 sequences listed, around 11% are singletons. General observations from the study: TCR counts from RNA may reflect activation-linked expression changes. Diversity fell and Gini index rose from naive through CM, EM, EMRA. Naive repertoires, especially CD8, held a few larger clonotypes, possibly memory cells re-expressing CD45RA.

The specimen was naive CD4+ T cells from blood. The receptor was isolated from a human donor in good health. This rearrangement joins TRBV6-2 or TRBV6-3 to TRBJ1-1; no reliable D call. The CDR3 DNA is TGTGCCAGCAGTTACTCTTTGGGAGCTTTCTTT. Translation: CASSYSLGAFF.